This T cell receptor beta chain was obtained from a study of blood T cell repertoires in COVID-19. This CDR3 contains 14 residues. The table came from immunoSEQ multiplex PCR; TCRdb's copy has only in-frame clones and leaves some out. The repertoire holds 380,000 or so clones, with roughly 90% as singletons. Sample: peripheral blood. The sequence was collected from a woman aged 55-69 years with COVID-19, enrolled during active disease. The rearrangement joins TRBV21-1 to TRBJ1-5; TRBD1 reflects the table's D call only, with no check against the DNA. TRBV21-1 is a known pseudogene. The CDR3 coding sequence is TGTGCCAGCAGGGTCTGGGGGCGCAATCAGCCCCAGCATTTT. This encodes CASRVWGRNQPQHF.